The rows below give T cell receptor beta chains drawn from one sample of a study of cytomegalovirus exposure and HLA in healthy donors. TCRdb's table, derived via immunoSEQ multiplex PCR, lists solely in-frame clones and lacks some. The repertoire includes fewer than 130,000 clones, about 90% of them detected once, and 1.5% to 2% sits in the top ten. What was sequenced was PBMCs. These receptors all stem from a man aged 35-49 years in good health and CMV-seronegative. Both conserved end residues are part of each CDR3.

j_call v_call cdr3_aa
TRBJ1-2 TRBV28 CASSLLAGGSYGYTF
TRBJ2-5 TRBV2 CASSQKETQYF
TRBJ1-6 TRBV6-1 CASSARQGNNSPLHF
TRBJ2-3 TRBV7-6 CASSLGSTGFKDTQYF
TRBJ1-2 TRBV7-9 CASSLRGTGDGYTF
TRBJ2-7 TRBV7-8 CASSPGLYEQYF
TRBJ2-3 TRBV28 CASSLRDTQYF
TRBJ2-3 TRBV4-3 CASSQGERQGPDTQYF
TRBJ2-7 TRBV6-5 CASSRGQALPWEQYF
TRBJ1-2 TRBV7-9 CASSLVNYGYTF
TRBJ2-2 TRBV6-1 CASTVQPNTGELFF
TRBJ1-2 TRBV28 CASSYQGTGPYGYTF